A selection of T cell receptor beta chains follows, all from one sample in a study of blood T cell repertoires in COVID-19. Here immunoSEQ multiplex PCR was the method, and the copy in TCRdb shows in-frame clones only, minus some. The table lists about 90,000 clones, approximately 80% of them singletons, with 3.4% in the top ten. Sequenced material: peripheral blood. Source of these receptors: a man aged 45 to 65 with acute or convalescent COVID-19. CDR3s include the opening cysteine and the closing phenylalanine or tryptophan. D genes are given only for firm matches. Clone size is stated in some rows and not others, as once, few, many or a class when expanded.

TRBV5-4	TRBD2	TRBJ2-1	.	CASSLSGNYNEQFF	TGTGCCAGCAGCTTAAGCGGGAATTACAATGAGCAGTTCTTC
TRBV28	TRBD1	TRBJ1-1	.	CASTTGGSSGTEAFF	TGTGCCAGCACAACAGGGGGTAGCTCTGGCACTGAAGCTTTCTTT
TRBV7-3	.	TRBJ2-7	.	CASSLNSGYEQYF	TGTGCCAGCAGCTTAAACAGCGGCTACGAGCAGTACTTC
TRBV4-3	TRBD2	TRBJ2-1	.	CASSQPPSGSSGVEQFF	TGCGCCAGCAGCCAGCCACCCAGCGGGAGTTCCGGCGTTGAGCAGTTCTTC
TRBV4-3	TRBD1	TRBJ1-1	.	CASSLGQGENTEAFF	TGCGCCAGCAGCTTGGGACAGGGGGAAAACACTGAAGCTTTCTTT
TRBV14	.	TRBJ2-2	.	CASSAVRRANTGELFF	TGTGCCAGCAGCGCAGTAAGGAGGGCGAACACCGGGGAGCTGTTTTTT
TRBV4-1	.	TRBJ1-3	.	CASSQDGGLTGNTIYF	TGCGCCAGCAGCCAAGACGGGGGTTTGACTGGAAACACCATATATTTT
TRBV7-9	.	TRBJ1-6	.	CASSLGAGFDNSPLHF	TGTGCCAGCAGCTTAGGGGCAGGGTTCGATAATTCACCCCTCCACTTT
TRBV19	.	TRBJ2-7	.	CASGDGSSSYEQYF	TGTGCCAGCGGAGACGGTTCTAGCTCCTACGAGCAGTACTTC
TRBV14	TRBD2	TRBJ2-1	.	CASSPTGGSTYNEQFF	TGTGCCAGCAGCCCCACAGGCGGGAGCACCTACAATGAGCAGTTCTTC
TRBV18	.	TRBJ2-1	once	CASSPRRGNEQFF	TGTGCCAGCTCACCTCGTAGGGGGAATGAGCAGTTCTTC
TRBV5-5	.	TRBJ1-5	.	CASSLGQPINQPQHF	TGTGCCAGCAGCTTGGGACAGCCGATCAATCAGCCCCAGCATTTT
TRBV24-1	TRBD1	TRBJ2-7	.	CATSDAQGGTTYEQYF	TGTGCCACCAGTGATGCACAGGGGGGAACCACCTACGAGCAGTACTTC
TRBV28	.	TRBJ1-2	.	CASSNQYNGYTF	TGTGCCAGCAGTAATCAGTATAATGGCTACACCTTC
TRBV4-2	.	TRBJ2-7	.	CASNTGFYEQYF	TGTGCCAGCAATACAGGGTTCTACGAGCAGTACTTC
TRBV4-1	TRBD1	TRBJ1-3	.	CASSQGGTGSFGNTIYF	TGCGCCAGCAGCCAGGGCGGGACAGGGAGTTTTGGAAACACCATATATTTT
TRBV5-1	TRBD1	TRBJ1-6	.	CASRQGGTDNSPLHF	TGCGCCAGCCGACAGGGGGGTACCGATAATTCACCCCTCCACTTT
TRBV27	.	TRBJ2-1	.	CASSFDLEGNEQFF	TGTGCCAGCAGTTTCGACCTTGAGGGCAATGAGCAGTTCTTC
TRBV3-1/TRBV3-2	TRBD1	TRBJ1-3	once	CASSQGQGGNTIYF	TGTGCCAGCAGCCAAGGACAGGGAGGAAACACCATATATTTT
TRBV29-1	.	TRBJ2-5	.	CSVEGSRSQYF	TGCAGCGTTGAAGGTAGTCGGTCCCAGTACTTC
TRBV5-6	.	TRBJ1-1	.	CASSDQNRVGMNTEAFF	TGTGCCAGCAGCGACCAAAACAGGGTGGGTATGAACACTGAAGCTTTCTTT
TRBV7-9	.	TRBJ1-4	.	CASSLAGQINEKLFF	TGTGCCAGCAGCTTAGCTGGACAAATAAATGAAAAACTGTTTTTT
TRBV27	TRBD1	TRBJ1-6	.	CASRPTGPYNSPLHF	TGTGCCAGCAGACCGACAGGGCCCTATAATTCACCCCTCCACTTT
TRBV29-1	TRBD2	TRBJ2-3	once	CSVGTSGISDTQYF	TGCAGCGTTGGTACTAGCGGGATCTCAGATACGCAGTATTTT
TRBV24-1	TRBD1	TRBJ1-2	.	CATSDPGDRATGYTF	TGTGCCACCAGTGATCCAGGGGACAGGGCCACTGGCTACACCTTC
TRBV11-3	.	TRBJ2-3	.	CASSLDGPAGTDTQYF	TGTGCCAGCAGCTTAGATGGCCCAGCGGGCACAGATACGCAGTATTTT